This T cell receptor beta chain was documented in a study of regulatory dendritic cells for organ transplantation. Study findings and constraints: Among resting subsets, memory CD8+ cells contained the most alloreactive clonotypes.

This CDR3 is built from 11 residues. V was cut by 5 bases and J by 4 bases, with 6 bases left in between. Germline V gene sequence: CDR1 SGHVS, CDR2 FQNEAQ. Some clones are missing from TCRdb's copy, which holds only in-frame ones; the method was immunoSEQ multiplex PCR. The sample includes about 20,000 clones, approximately 83% of them seen just once. The sample holds a few counts of this clone. The target antigen is unknown. Allogeneic regulatory or mature dendritic cells were co-cultured for less than 6 days with CFSE-labeled sorted T cells at 1:10. This clonotype originated in a human donor in good health. V gene TRBV7-8 combines with J gene TRBJ2-7; D is uncertain. Sequences were obtained from naive CD4+ T cells from blood cultured with regulatory dendritic cells. Subset specified: CD45RA+ naive T cells. CDR3 region: CASSPKYEQYF. The CDR3 nucleotides read TGTGCCAGCAGCCCGAAATACGAGCAGTACTTC.